These 7 T cell receptor beta chains originate from one sample sequenced in a study of T cells in narcolepsy. The method was immunoSEQ multiplex PCR; TCRdb's version includes in-frame clones alone and lacks a portion of them. The sample shows fewer than 40,000 clones, approximately 80% of them seen only once. The sequenced sample consisted of memory (CD45RA-) CD4+ T cells from blood. The receptors come from a human donor in good health.

This clone showed up just once. This chain connects TRBV7-8 to TRBJ1-4, with 7 positions matching TRBD1. This CDR3 has 15 amino acids. In germline, CDR1 is SGHVS, CDR2 FQNEAQ. Unmatched junction bases numbered 10, after V lost 4 bases and J lost 8 bases. In DNA, the CDR3 is TGTGCCAGCAGCTCTCCAGGGGGTTTAGGGGAAAAACTGTTTTTT. Translating gives CASSSPGGLGEKLFF. The variable domain in full, completed from reference TRBV7-8 and TRBJ1-4, reads GAGVSQSPRYKVAKRGQDVALRCDPISGHVSLFWYQQALGQGPEFLTYFQNEAQLDKSGLPSDRFFAERPEGSVSTLKIQRTQQEDSAVYLCASSSPGGLGEKLFFGSGTQLSVL.

V gene TRBV19 combines with J gene TRBJ1-3, with D perhaps TRBD1 (5 bases). CDR1 LNHDA and CDR2 SQIVND come from the germline V gene (reference sequence). This CDR3 has 15 residues. V lost 4 bases and J 4 bases, leaving 14 bases between the germline ends. The CDR3: CASSTSRDRGNTIYF. The CDR3 DNA reads TGTGCCAGTAGTACCTCCCGGGACCGAGGAAACACCATATATTTT.

This sequence joins TRBV5-5 and TRBJ1-2, with 11 bases aligning to TRBD1. CDR3 length equals 16 residues. The ends lost 4 bases at V and 8 bases at J; junction bases unmatched: 13. Germline-derived CDR1 and CDR2 are SGHKS and YYEKEE (reference sequence). Here the CDR3 reads CASSVRDRGSIGGYTF. In DNA, the CDR3 is TGTGCCAGCAGCGTAAGGGACAGGGGGTCAATAGGCGGCTACACCTTC.

This clone was seen a single time. This sequence joins TRBV5-1 and TRBJ1-2; a weak D match, TRBD1 (5 bases). CDR3 length: 14 residues. CDR1 and CDR2 (germline): SGHRS, YFSETQ. Trimming left V 0 bases short and J 7 bases short, with 13 bases between. CDR3 nucleotides: TGCGCCAGCAGCTTGGATCAACAGGCGCGTGGCTACACCTTC. Residues: CASSLDQQARGYTF.

The table lists this clone with a few counts. The chain combines TRBV5-1 with TRBJ1-1; 7 nucleotides align to TRBD1. J gave up 3 bases and V 5 bases, and 7 bases lay outside the gene matches. The CDR3 covers 14 residues. Germline CDR1 and CDR2: SGHRS and YFSETQ. The CDR3 coding sequence is TGCGCCAGCAGAGCGACAGGGAGGGACACTGAAGCTTTCTTT. Amino acids: CASRATGRDTEAFF.

The chain employs TRBV9 and TRBJ2-1; 8 bases fit TRBD2. V dropped 5 bases and J dropped 0; count of bases not matched to a gene: 4. Germline CDR1 reads SGDLS; CDR2 reads YYNGEE. The CDR3 spans 15 residues. CDR3 sequence (DNA): TGTGCCAGCAGTTTTAGCGGGGCCTCCTACAATGAGCAGTTCTTC. Its protein is CASSFSGASYNEQFF.

The V and J genes are TRBV7-3 and TRBJ1-1; 7 bases match TRBD1. Germline values: CDR1 SGHTA, CDR2 FQGTGA. This CDR3 region has 13 residues. V trimming: 5 bases; J trimming: 11 bases; junction bases outside the gene matches: 11. CDR3 residues: CASSTQGGRSAFF. DNA of the CDR3: TGTGCCAGCAGCACCCAGGGGGGTCGTTCGGCTTTCTTT.